This T cell receptor (beta chain) emerged from a study of blood T cell repertoires in COVID-19. V was cut by 1 base and J by 0 bases, with 9 bases left in between. Germline lookup yields CDR1 LGHDT and CDR2 YNNKEL (reference sequence). The CDR3 sequence is 15 residues long. Method: immunoSEQ multiplex PCR; TCRdb's copy keeps in-frame clones and lacks some. The top ten hold 2.5% to 3% of the sample, which has about 55,000 clones, about nine tenths seen once. The sample holds a few counts of this clone. The receptor comes from an elderly man with acute or convalescent COVID-19. The chain links TRBV3-1 (or the pseudogene TRBV3-2) to TRBJ1-1; tentatively, D is TRBD1 (5 bases). The specimen was peripheral blood. CDR3 residues: CASSQGTSMNTEAFF. The DNA of the CDR3 is TGTGCCAGCAGCCAAGGGACAAGCATGAACACTGAAGCTTTCTTT.